Listed below are T cell receptor beta chains from one sample, sequenced in a study of T cell repertoires in aging, cancer and after chemotherapy. From the multiplex PCR reads, TCRdb called clonotypes with MiXCR, one entry per CDR3 protein. The table shows about 7,800 distinct CDR3 sequences, with more than 40% occurring only once. The sequencing sample was made of blood. The receptors here all came from a human donor with a solid tumor. Both conserved end residues are part of each CDR3. A D gene is named only where the DNA matches it firmly. Clone size, where shown, is once, few, many, or a class for clones that have expanded.

J gene: TRBJ2-7; V gene: TRBV27; clone size: -; D gene: TRBD2; CDR3 protein: CASQRLSGSNYEQYF; CDR3 DNA: TGTGCCAGCCAAAGGTTGAGCGGGAGCAACTACGAGCAGTACTTC
J gene: TRBJ2-6; V gene: TRBV6-5; clone size: -; D gene: TRBD1; CDR3 protein: CASSEFTGGTGANVLTF; CDR3 DNA: TGTGCCAGCAGTGAGTTCACAGGGGGGACAGGGGCCAACGTCCTGACTTTC
J gene: TRBJ1-5; V gene: TRBV19; clone size: few; D gene: -; CDR3 protein: CASCPYRGNQPQHF; CDR3 DNA: TGTGCCAGCTGCCCCTACAGAGGCAATCAGCCCCAGCATTTT
J gene: TRBJ1-1; V gene: TRBV18; clone size: -; D gene: -; CDR3 protein: CASSKLSEANTEAFF; CDR3 DNA: TGTGCCAGCTCAAAACTCTCCGAGGCGAACACTGAAGCTTTCTTT
J gene: TRBJ1-1; V gene: TRBV19; clone size: medium-sized; D gene: -; CDR3 protein: CASSSLGVSTEAFF; CDR3 DNA: TGTGCCAGTAGTTCGCTCGGGGTGAGCACTGAAGCTTTCTTT
J gene: TRBJ2-4; V gene: TRBV6-5; clone size: -; D gene: -; CDR3 protein: CASSRDLPGPKNIQYF; CDR3 DNA: TGTGCCAGCAGCCGGGACCTACCCGGGCCCAAAAACATTCAGTACTTC
J gene: TRBJ1-4; V gene: TRBV5-4; clone size: once; D gene: -; CDR3 protein: CASSLQGLGEKLFF; CDR3 DNA: TGTGCCAGCAGCCTCCAGGGTTTGGGTGAAAAACTGTTTTTT
J gene: TRBJ2-7; V gene: TRBV11-3; clone size: few; D gene: -; CDR3 protein: CASSLDPGLEQYF; CDR3 DNA: TGTGCCAGCAGCTTAGATCCCGGGTTAGAGCAGTACTTC
J gene: TRBJ2-2; V gene: TRBV30; clone size: medium-sized; D gene: -; CDR3 protein: CAWRGVGTGELFF; CDR3 DNA: TGTGCCTGGAGGGGAGTAGGCACCGGGGAGCTGTTTTTT
J gene: TRBJ1-6; V gene: TRBV11-3; clone size: -; D gene: -; CDR3 protein: CASSSDGAYNSPLHF; CDR3 DNA: TGTGCCAGCAGCTCGGACGGAGCCTATAATTCACCCCTCCACTTT
J gene: TRBJ1-5; V gene: TRBV29-1; clone size: -; D gene: -; CDR3 protein: CSVEANQPQHF; CDR3 DNA: TGCAGCGTGGAGGCGAATCAGCCCCAGCATTTT
J gene: TRBJ2-3; V gene: TRBV11-3; clone size: medium-sized; D gene: -; CDR3 protein: CASSLVPTDTQYF; CDR3 DNA: TGTGCCAGCAGCTTAGTCCCCACAGATACGCAGTATTTT
J gene: TRBJ1-2; V gene: TRBV19; clone size: -; D gene: -; CDR3 protein: CASTHRASNYGYTF; CDR3 DNA: TGTGCCAGTACCCACAGGGCCTCTAACTATGGCTACACCTTC